These T cell receptor beta chains were read from a single sample in a study of T cells in tuberculosis. TCRdb keeps only in-frame clones here, not all; method: immunoSEQ multiplex PCR. The sample holds tens of thousands of clones, 95% seen once. Specimen: PBMCs. The receptor set was obtained from a donor under 30 with latent tuberculosis or without tuberculosis infection. Each CDR3 is given with its conserved first and last residue. The D gene is left open where the match is weak. Clone size appears in some rows only: once, few, many, or a class for an expanded clone.

v_call	clone_size	d_call	j_call	cdr3_nt	cdr3_aa
TRBV30	NA	NA	TRBJ1-5	TGTGCCTGGACCTTTCCGGGGGGCTCTAGCAATCAGCCCCAGCATTTT	CAWTFPGGSSNQPQHF
TRBV11-2	once	NA	TRBJ2-7	TGTGCCAGCAGCTTAGGGCAGATCTCCTACGAGCAGTACTTC	CASSLGQISYEQYF
TRBV13	NA	NA	TRBJ2-1	TGTGCCAGCAGCCCCCCAGGACTTACCGGGAACCGTGAGCAGTTCTTC	CASSPPGLTGNREQFF
TRBV19	NA	NA	TRBJ2-3	TGTGCCAGTAGTATCCCGGCCGGGTCGGGGACAGATACGCAGTATTTT	CASSIPAGSGTDTQYF
TRBV11-2	NA	NA	TRBJ2-1	TGTGCCAGCAGCTTAGGATGGAGGGCTTCCTACAATGAGCAGTTCTTC	CASSLGWRASYNEQFF
TRBV20-1	NA	NA	TRBJ1-4	TGCAGTGCTAAGGCGGATGAAAAACTGTTTTTT	CSAKADEKLFF
TRBV15	NA	TRBD1	TRBJ2-5	TGTGCCACCAGCAGAGACCTCGGACAGGGACAAGAGACCCAGTACTTC	CATSRDLGQGQETQYF
TRBV27	NA	NA	TRBJ1-6	TGTGCCAGCAGCGGGGGGGCCAGCTATAATTCACCCCTCCACTTT	CASSGGASYNSPLHF
TRBV4-1	NA	TRBD1	TRBJ1-4	TGCGCCAGCAGCCAGGCCCCGACAGGGCGCTCTGAAAAACTGTTTTTT	CASSQAPTGRSEKLFF
TRBV12-5	NA	TRBD2	TRBJ2-7	TGTGCTAGTGGTTTGGTATTGGGGGGGTCCTACGAGCAGTACTTC	CASGLVLGGSYEQYF
TRBV5-1	NA	NA	TRBJ2-6	TGCGCCAGCAGCTTATTTCGGTCTGGGGCCAACGTCCTGACTTTC	CASSLFRSGANVLTF
TRBV11-2	NA	NA	TRBJ2-7	TGTGCCAGCAGCTTGGAGGAGCAGTACTTC	CASSLEEQYF
TRBV6-6	NA	NA	TRBJ1-1	TGTGCCAGCAGCTGGGGGGGGGACCGTCCGGGGACTGAAGCTTTCTTT	CASSWGGDRPGTEAFF
TRBV29-1	NA	TRBD2	TRBJ2-5	TGCAGCGTTGAAGGTGGACCGGGGGGTTATCAAGAGACCCAGTACTTC	CSVEGGPGGYQETQYF
TRBV27	NA	TRBD1	TRBJ1-1	TGTGCCAGCAGTTTGGGGACAGTCACTGAAGCTTTCTTT	CASSLGTVTEAFF
TRBV25-1	once	NA	TRBJ2-6	TGTGCCAGCACCGCAGGGTGGACGGGGGCCAACGTCCTGACTTTC	CASTAGWTGANVLTF
TRBV19	NA	TRBD1	TRBJ1-4	TGTGCCAGTAGAAACAGGGGGGTGAATGAAAAACTGTTTTTT	CASRNRGVNEKLFF
TRBV5-4	NA	NA	TRBJ2-1	TGTGCCAGCAGCCCTACTAGCCTCGGTGAATCCTACAATGAGCAGTTCTTC	CASSPTSLGESYNEQFF
TRBV7-8	NA	NA	TRBJ1-1	TGTGCCAGCAGCTTAGCCTGGGGAGGAGGCACTGAAGCTTTCTTT	CASSLAWGGGTEAFF
TRBV30	once	NA	TRBJ1-3	TGTGCCTGGAGTGGAGGATACTCTGGAAACACCATATATTTT	CAWSGGYSGNTIYF
TRBV10-3	once	TRBD1	TRBJ1-2	TGTGCCATCAGTGAGACAGGGGAGGCCGGCTACACCTTC	CAISETGEAGYTF
TRBV18	NA	TRBD1	TRBJ1-1	TGTGCCAGCTCACCTCAAGGACAGGCGAACACTGAAGCTTTCTTT	CASSPQGQANTEAFF
TRBV13	NA	NA	TRBJ1-1	TGTGCCAGCAGCTCCCCAGGGGCCACTGAAGCTTTCTTT	CASSSPGATEAFF
TRBV5-4	NA	NA	TRBJ1-6	TGTGCCAGCAGTTCCCGGGAAGGGGGTAATTCACCCCTCCACTTT	CASSSREGGNSPLHF
TRBV7-6	NA	NA	TRBJ2-1	TGTGCCAGCAGCCAGTTGGGGGCGGGTTCCTACAATGAGCAGTTCTTC	CASSQLGAGSYNEQFF
TRBV2	NA	NA	TRBJ1-1	TGTGCCAGCGCCAAACTCACGTTGACGGGGAACACTGAAGCTTTCTTT	CASAKLTLTGNTEAFF
TRBV4-1	NA	NA	TRBJ1-1	TGCGCCAGCAGCCGGCCAGACATTCCCGAAGCTTTCTTT	CASSRPDIPEAFF
TRBV15	NA	NA	TRBJ1-2	TGTGCCACCAGCAGAGATTCTTCGGGAGCGGGCTACACCTTC	CATSRDSSGAGYTF
TRBV10-2	NA	TRBD2	TRBJ2-3	TGCGCCAGCAGTGAGAGGCGGGGGGGCCGTACAGATACGCAGTATTTT	CASSERRGGRTDTQYF
TRBV29-1	once	TRBD1	TRBJ2-3	TGCAGCGTTGACGAGGGGCAGGGGGCAGGAGATACGCAGTATTTT	CSVDEGQGAGDTQYF
TRBV21-1	NA	NA	TRBJ1-6	TGTGCCAGCAGCGGTTTTAGGGGGTATGCACCCCTCCACTTT	CASSGFRGYAPLHF
TRBV30	NA	TRBD1	TRBJ2-3	TGTGCCTGGAGTCTAGGACAGGGAGGCACAGATACGCAGTATTTT	CAWSLGQGGTDTQYF
TRBV10-3	NA	NA	TRBJ2-5	TGTGCCATCAGTGAGCCACAATCGGGGGTTCGGTCCCGAAAAGAGACCCAGTACTTC	CAISEPQSGVRSRKETQYF
TRBV25-1	few	TRBD2	TRBJ2-7	TGTGCCAGCAGTGATTGGACTAGCGGAGCCTACGAGCAGTACTTC	CASSDWTSGAYEQYF